The clone carrying this TCR beta chain was observed many times. What it recognizes is unknown. This sample was taken from a study of prognosis after radiotherapy for stage I lung cancer. Genomic DNA was the source, and TCR beta CDR3 was amplified from it by two-round multiplex PCR. For every TRBV and TRBJ gene, a specific primer was used in first-round PCR. TCRdb used MiXCR to reprocess the multiplex PCR reads, holding one entry per CDR3 protein. The data contain over 50,000 distinct CDR3 sequences, about 35% of them singletons. Study conclusions and caveats: Patients who went on to get distant metastases had lower Shannon entropy after stereotactic body radiation therapy.

V lost 0 bases and J 1 base, leaving 11 bases between the germline ends. Germline V CDR1 and CDR2: SGDLS, YYNGEE. There are 15 residues in the CDR3. The rearrangement joins TRBV9 to TRBJ2-7; possible D gene TRBD2, 6 bases. The origin of this receptor is a donor over 45 with non-small cell lung cancer. This specimen consisted of PBMCs, obtained before or after stereotactic body radiation therapy (not recorded which). CDR3 DNA sequence: TGTGCCAGCAGCGTAGGGAGGGTGGGGTCCTACGAGCAGTACTTC. Translation gives CASSVGRVGSYEQYF.